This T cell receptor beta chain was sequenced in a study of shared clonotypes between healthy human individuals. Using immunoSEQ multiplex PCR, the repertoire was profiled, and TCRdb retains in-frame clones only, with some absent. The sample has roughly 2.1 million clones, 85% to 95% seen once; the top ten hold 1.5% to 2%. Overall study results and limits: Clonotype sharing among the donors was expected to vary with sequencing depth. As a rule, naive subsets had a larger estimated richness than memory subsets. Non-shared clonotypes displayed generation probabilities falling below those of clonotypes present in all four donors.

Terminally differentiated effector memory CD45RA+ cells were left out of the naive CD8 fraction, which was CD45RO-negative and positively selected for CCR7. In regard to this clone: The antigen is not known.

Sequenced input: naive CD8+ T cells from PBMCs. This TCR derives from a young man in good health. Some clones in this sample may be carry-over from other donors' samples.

The CDR3 loop reads CASSPGGTGVQETQYF. Written as DNA, the CDR3 is TGTGCCAGCAGCCCGGGGGGGACAGGGGTCCAAGAGACCCAGTACTTC. The rearrangement links TRBV7-3 to TRBJ2-5; the match to TRBD1 covers 10 bases. Germline values: CDR1 SGHTA, CDR2 FQGTGA. The CDR3 has 16 residues. Trimming removed 5 bases from V and 1 base from J; junction bases left unmatched: 7.